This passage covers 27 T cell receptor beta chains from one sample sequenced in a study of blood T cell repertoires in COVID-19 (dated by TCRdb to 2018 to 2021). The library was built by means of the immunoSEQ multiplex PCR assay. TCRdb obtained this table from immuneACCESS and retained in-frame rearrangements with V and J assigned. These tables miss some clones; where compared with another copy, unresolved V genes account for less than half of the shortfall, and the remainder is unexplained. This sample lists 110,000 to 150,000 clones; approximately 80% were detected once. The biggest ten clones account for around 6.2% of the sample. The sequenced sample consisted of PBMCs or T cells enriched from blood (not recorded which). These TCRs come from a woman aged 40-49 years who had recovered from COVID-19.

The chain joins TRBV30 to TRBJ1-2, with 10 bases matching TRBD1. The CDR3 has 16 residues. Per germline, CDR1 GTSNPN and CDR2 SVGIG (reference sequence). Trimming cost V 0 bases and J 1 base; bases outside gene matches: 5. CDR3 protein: CAWSVLGTGDNYGYTF. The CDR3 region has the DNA TGTGCCTGGAGTGTACTTGGGACAGGGGATAACTATGGCTACACCTTC.

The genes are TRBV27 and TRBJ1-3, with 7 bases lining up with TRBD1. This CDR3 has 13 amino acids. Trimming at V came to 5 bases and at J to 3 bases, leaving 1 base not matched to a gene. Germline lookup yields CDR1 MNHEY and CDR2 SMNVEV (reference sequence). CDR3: CASSPGGGNTIYF. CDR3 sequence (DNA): TGTGCCAGCAGTCCAGGGGGTGGAAACACCATATATTTT.

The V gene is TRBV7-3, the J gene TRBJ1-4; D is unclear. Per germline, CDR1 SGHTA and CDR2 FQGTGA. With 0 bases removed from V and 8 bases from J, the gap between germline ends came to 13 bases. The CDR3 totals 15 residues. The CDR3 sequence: CASSLTGSPGEKLFF. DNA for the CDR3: TGTGCCAGCAGCTTAACGGGAAGCCCGGGGGAAAAACTGTTTTTT.

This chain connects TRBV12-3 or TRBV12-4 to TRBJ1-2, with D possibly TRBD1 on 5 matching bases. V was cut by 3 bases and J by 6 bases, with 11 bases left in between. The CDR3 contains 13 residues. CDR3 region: CASSLGGGHGYTF. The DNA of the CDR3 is TGTGCCAGCAGTTTGGGGGGAGGGCATGGCTACACCTTC.

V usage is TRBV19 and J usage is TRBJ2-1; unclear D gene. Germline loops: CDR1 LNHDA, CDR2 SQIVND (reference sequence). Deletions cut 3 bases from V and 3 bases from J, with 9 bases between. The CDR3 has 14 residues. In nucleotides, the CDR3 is TGTGCCAGTAGTATCGGCCCGGGCTACAATGAGCAGTTCTTC. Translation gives CASSIGPGYNEQFF.

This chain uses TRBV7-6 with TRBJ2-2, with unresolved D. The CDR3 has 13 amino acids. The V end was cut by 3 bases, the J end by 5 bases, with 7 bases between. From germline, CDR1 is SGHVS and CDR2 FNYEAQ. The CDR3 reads CASSFQRTGELFF. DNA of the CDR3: TGTGCCAGCAGCTTCCAGCGAACCGGGGAGCTGTTTTTT.

The CDR3 DNA reads TGTGCCAGTAGTATCAAGTTACAGGGGGCAGGCTATGGCTACACCTTC. It translates to CASSIKLQGAGYGYTF. V usage is TRBV19 and J usage is TRBJ1-2, with TRBD1 matching over 9 bases. V lost 3 bases and J lost 4; bases outside the gene matches: 9. Germline V gene data show CDR1 as LNHDA and CDR2 as SQIVND (reference sequence). The CDR3 totals 16 residues.

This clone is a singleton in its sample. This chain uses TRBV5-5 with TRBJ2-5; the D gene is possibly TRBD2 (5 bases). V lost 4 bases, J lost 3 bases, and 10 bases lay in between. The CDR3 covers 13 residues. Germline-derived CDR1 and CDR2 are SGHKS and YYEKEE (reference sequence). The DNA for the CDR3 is TGTGCCAGCAGCCGGACTGTGGAAGAGACCCAGTACTTC. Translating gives CASSRTVEETQYF.

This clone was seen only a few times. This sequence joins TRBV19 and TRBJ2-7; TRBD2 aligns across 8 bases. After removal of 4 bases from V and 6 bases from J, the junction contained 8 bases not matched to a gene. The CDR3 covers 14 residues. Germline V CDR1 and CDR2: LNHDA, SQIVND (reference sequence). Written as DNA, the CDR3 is TGTGCCAGTAGTAAAATAGCGGGAACGTCCGAGCAGTACTTC. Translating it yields CASSKIAGTSEQYF.

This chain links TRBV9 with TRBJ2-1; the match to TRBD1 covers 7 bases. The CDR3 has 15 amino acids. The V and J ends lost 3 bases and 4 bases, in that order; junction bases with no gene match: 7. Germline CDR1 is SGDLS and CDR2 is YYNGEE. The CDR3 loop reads CASSGDSVGYNEQFF. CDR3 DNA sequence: TGTGCCAGCAGCGGGGACAGTGTGGGATACAATGAGCAGTTCTTC. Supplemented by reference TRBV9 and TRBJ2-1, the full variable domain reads DSGVTQTPKHLITATGQRVTLRCSPRSGDLSVYWYQQSLDQGLQFLIQYYNGEERAKGNILERFSAQQFPDLHSELNLSSLELGDSALYFCASSGDSVGYNEQFFGPGTRLTVL.

CDR3 coding DNA: TGCGCCAGCAGCTTTACGGGATCCGCAGATACGCAGTATTTT. Amino acids: CASSFTGSADTQYF. This rearrangement joins TRBV5-1 to TRBJ2-3; tentatively, D is TRBD2 (5 bases). V shed 2 bases and J shed 4 bases, with 11 bases lying between them. CDR3 length: 14 residues. Germline-derived CDR1 and CDR2 are SGHRS and YFSETQ.

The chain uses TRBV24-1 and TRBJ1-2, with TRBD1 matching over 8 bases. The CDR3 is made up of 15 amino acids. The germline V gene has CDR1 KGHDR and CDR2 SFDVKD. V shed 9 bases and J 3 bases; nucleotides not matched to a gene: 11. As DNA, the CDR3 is TGTGCCACCTCCCTTAGCCAGGGGGCTGACTATGGCTACACCTTC. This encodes CATSLSQGADYGYTF.

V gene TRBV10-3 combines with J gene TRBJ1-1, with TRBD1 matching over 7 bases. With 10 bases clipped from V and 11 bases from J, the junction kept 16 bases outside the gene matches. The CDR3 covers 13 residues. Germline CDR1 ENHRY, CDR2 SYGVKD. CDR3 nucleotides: TGTGCCACCAAGGGGGCAGGGACAGATAGGGCTTTCTTT. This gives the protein CATKGAGTDRAFF.

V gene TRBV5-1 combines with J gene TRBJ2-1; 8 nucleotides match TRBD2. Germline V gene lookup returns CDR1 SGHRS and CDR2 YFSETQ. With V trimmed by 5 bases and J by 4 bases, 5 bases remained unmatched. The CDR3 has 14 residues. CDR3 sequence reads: CASRSGGRYNEQFF. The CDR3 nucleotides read TGCGCCAGCAGAAGCGGGGGCCGTTACAATGAGCAGTTCTTC. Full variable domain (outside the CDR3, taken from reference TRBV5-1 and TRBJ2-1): KAGVTQTPRYLIKTRGQQVTLSCSPISGHRSVSWYQQTPGQGLQFLFEYFSETQRNKGNFPGRFSGRQFSNSRSEMNVSTLELGDSALYLCASRSGGRYNEQFFGPGTRLTVL.

The CDR3 is CASSLPGGAKANYGYTF. Here the CDR3 DNA reads TGTGCCAGCAGTTTACCCGGGGGGGCCAAAGCTAACTATGGCTACACCTTC. The chain is built from TRBV27 and TRBJ1-2, with D maybe TRBD1 (6 bases). V was clipped by 2 bases and J by 0 bases, with 16 bases between them. There are 17 residues in the CDR3. CDR1 MNHEY and CDR2 SMNVEV come from the germline V gene (reference sequence).

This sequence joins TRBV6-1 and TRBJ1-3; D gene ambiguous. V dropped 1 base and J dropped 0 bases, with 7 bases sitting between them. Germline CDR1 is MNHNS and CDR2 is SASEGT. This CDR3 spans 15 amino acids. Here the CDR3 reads CASSEGESSGNTIYF. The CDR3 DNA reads TGTGCCAGCAGTGAAGGTGAGAGCTCTGGAAACACCATATATTTT.

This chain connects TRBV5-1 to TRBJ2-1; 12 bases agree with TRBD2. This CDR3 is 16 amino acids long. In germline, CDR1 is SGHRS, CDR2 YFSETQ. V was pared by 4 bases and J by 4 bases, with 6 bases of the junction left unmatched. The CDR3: CASSQITSGGYNEQFF. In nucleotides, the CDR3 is TGCGCCAGCAGCCAAATCACTAGCGGGGGGTACAATGAGCAGTTCTTC.

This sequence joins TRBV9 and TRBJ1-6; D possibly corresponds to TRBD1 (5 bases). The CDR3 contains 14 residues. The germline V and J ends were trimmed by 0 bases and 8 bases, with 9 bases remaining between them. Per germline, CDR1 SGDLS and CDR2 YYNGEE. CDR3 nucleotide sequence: TGTGCCAGCAGCGTAGGGGGGGACCATTCACCCCTCCACTTT. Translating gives CASSVGGDHSPLHF. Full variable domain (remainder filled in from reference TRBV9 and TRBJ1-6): DSGVTQTPKHLITATGQRVTLRCSPRSGDLSVYWYQQSLDQGLQFLIQYYNGEERAKGNILERFSAQQFPDLHSELNLSSLELGDSALYFCASSVGGDHSPLHFGNGTRLTVT.

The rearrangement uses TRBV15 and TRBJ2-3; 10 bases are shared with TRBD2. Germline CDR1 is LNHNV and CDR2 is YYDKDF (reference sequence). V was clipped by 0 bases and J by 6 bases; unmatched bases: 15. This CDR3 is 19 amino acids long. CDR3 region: CATSRDWAPLAGVVDTQYF. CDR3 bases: TGTGCCACCAGCAGAGATTGGGCCCCTCTAGCGGGAGTTGTGGATACGCAGTATTTT.

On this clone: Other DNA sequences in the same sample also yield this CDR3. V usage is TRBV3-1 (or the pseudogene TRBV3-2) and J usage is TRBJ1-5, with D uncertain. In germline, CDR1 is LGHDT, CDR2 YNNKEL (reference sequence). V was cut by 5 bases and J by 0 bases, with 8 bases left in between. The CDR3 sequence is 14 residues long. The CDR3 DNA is TGTGCCAGCAGCTACAGCAATAGCAATCAGCCCCAGCATTTT. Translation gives CASSYSNSNQPQHF.

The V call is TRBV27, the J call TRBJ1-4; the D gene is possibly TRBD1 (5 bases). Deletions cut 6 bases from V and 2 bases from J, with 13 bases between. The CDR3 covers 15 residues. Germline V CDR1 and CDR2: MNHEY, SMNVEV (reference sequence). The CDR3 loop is CASSSWGATNEKLFF. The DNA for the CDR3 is TGTGCCAGCAGCTCTTGGGGCGCGACTAATGAAAAACTGTTTTTT.

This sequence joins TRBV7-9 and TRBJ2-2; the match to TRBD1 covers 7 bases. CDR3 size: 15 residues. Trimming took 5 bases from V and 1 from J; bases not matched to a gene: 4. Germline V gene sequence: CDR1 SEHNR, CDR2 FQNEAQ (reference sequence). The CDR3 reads CASSDHRGNTGELFF. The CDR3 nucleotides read TGTGCCAGCAGCGATCACAGGGGGAACACCGGGGAGCTGTTTTTT.

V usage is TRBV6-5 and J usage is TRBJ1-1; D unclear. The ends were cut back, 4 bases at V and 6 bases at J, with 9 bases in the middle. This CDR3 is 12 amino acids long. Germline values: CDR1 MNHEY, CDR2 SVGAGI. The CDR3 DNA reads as TGTGCCAGCAGTTCCCCGGGTGCTGAAGCTTTCTTT. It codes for CASSSPGAEAFF.

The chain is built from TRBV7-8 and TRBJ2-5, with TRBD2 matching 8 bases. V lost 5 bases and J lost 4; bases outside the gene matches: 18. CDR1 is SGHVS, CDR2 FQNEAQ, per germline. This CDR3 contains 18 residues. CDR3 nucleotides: TGTGCCAGCAGCCCCCAGAGGACAACGGGCGGGGGGAGAGAGACCCAGTACTTC. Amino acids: CASSPQRTTGGGRETQYF.

DNA of the CDR3: TGCGCCAGCAGCTTGGGACAGGGTACCGATGAGCAGTTCTTC. This codes for CASSLGQGTDEQFF. J is TRBJ2-1 and V is TRBV5-1; 7 nucleotides match TRBD1. The V gene's germline CDR1 is SGHRS and CDR2 YFSETQ. The length of the CDR3 is 14 residues. Losses at the gene ends were 0 bases for V and 8 bases for J; bases not matched to a gene: 5.

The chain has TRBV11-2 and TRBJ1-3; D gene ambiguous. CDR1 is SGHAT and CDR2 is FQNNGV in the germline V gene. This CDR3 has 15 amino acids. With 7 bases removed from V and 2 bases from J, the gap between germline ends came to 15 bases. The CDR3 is CASTYAATTGNTIYF. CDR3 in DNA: TGTGCCAGCACCTACGCGGCTACAACTGGAAACACCATATATTTT.

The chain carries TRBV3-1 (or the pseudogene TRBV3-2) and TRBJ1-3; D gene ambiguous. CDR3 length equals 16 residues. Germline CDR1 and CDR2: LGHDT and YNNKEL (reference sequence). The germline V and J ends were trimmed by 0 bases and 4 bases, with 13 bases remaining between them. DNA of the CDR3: TGTGCCAGCAGCCAAGATAATCTCCGGTGGGGAAACACCATATATTTT. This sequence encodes CASSQDNLRWGNTIYF.